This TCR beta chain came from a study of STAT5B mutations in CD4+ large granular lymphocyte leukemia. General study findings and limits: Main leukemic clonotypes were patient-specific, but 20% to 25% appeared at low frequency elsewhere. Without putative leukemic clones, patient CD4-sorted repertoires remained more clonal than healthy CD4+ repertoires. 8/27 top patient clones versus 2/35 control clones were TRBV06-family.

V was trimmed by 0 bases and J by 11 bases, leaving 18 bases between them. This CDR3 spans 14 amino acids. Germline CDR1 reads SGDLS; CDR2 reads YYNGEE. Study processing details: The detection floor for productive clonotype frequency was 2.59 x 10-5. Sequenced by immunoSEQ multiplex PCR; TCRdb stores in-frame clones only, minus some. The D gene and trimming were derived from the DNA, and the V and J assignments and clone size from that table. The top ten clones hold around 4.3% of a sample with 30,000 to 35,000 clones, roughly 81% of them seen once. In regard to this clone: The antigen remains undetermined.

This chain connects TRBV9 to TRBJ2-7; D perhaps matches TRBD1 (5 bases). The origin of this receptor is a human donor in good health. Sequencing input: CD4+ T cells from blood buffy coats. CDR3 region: CASSVDSKTAQKYF. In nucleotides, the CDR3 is TGTGCCAGCAGCGTAGATTCTAAGACAGCACAGAAGTACTTC.